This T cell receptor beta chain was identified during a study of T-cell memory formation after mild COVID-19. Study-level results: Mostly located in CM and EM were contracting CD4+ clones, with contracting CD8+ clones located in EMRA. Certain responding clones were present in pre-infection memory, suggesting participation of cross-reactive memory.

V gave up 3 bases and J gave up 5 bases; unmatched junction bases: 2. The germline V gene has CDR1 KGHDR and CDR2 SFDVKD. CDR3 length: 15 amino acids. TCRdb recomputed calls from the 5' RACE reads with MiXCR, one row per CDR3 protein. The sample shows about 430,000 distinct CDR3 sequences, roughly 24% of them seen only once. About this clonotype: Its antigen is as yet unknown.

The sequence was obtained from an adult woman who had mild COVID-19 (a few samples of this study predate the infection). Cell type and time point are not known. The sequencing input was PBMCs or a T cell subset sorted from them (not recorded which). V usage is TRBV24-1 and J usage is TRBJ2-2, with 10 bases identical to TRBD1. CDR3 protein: CATSDRTGGTGELFF. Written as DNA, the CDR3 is TGTGCCACCAGTGATAGGACAGGGGGTACCGGGGAGCTGTTTTTT.